This T cell receptor beta chain was sequenced in a study of T cell responses to AZD1222 COVID-19 vaccine. About the study: Pooling of second doses given at about 4 or about 12 weeks was done.

Details on this clone: Its antigen is undetermined.

Notes on the study in general: Baseline seropositives among AZD1222 recipients totaled only 5 or 6. CD4 TCRs linked to vaccination spanned spike, dominating at 160-218 and 743-854.

Assay used: immunoSEQ multiplex PCR; TCRdb lists only in-frame clones, some missing. The sample lists about 110,000 clones, roughly 84% occurring once. Germline V lookup: CDR1 MNHEY, CDR2 SMNVEV (reference sequence). V lost 5 bases and J lost 4, with 5 bases in between. CDR3 length: 12 residues. This receptor was identified in an adult in good health. The material sequenced was peripheral blood, taken on day 0 of AZD1222 vaccination. The gene calls are TRBV27 and TRBJ2-2, with D unresolved. CDR3 sequence (DNA): TGTGCCAGCAGTCCTTCCACCGGGGAGCTGTTTTTT. It is translated as CASSPSTGELFF.